The next 10 T cell receptor beta chains were all read from a single sample in a study of T cell repertoires in cytomegalovirus infection. TCRdb re-derived calls from the reads in MiXCR, one entry per CDR3 protein. The repertoire consists of around 230,000 distinct CDR3 sequences, with 6% to 8% occurring once and the leading ten covering around 6.5%. Sequencing input: PBMCs. These receptors all stem from a human donor in good health (CMV status not recorded). Some clones in this sample may be carry-over from other donors' samples.

This clonotype was found many times. This chain connects TRBV29-1 to TRBJ1-1; D unclear. The CDR3 runs 14 residues. V was clipped by 7 bases and J by 1 base, with 16 bases between them. Per germline, CDR1 SQVTM and CDR2 ANQGSEA. The DNA of the CDR3 is TGCAGCGCTGTGGGCTCAATGAGGAACACTGAAGCTTTCTTT. Translation gives CSAVGSMRNTEAFF. The variable domain in full, with the rest retrieved from reference TRBV29-1 and TRBJ1-1, is SAVISQKPSRDICQRGTSLTIQCQVDSQVTMMFWYRQQPGQSLTLIATANQGSEATYESGFVIDKFPISRPNLTFSTLTVSNMSPEDSSIYLCSAVGSMRNTEAFFGQGTRLTVV.

A few counts support this clonotype. The rearrangement joins TRBV28 to TRBJ2-7, with D hard to call. In germline, CDR1 is MDHEN, CDR2 SYDVKM. The V gene lost 6 bases and the J gene lost 0 bases, with 9 bases spanning the gap. The CDR3 has 13 amino acids. The CDR3 here is CASSLKPSYEQYF. Written as DNA, the CDR3 is TGTGCCAGCAGCCTAAAGCCCTCCTACGAGCAGTACTTC.

Notes on this clonotype: Since a much larger clone is just one base distant, this may be a read error. Without the conserved terminal phenylalanine or tryptophan, this CDR3 likely stems from a read error. This rearrangement joins TRBV7-2 to TRBJ1-2; D call uncertain. The V end lost 1 base, the J end lost 8 bases, and 14 bases lay between the germline ends. Germline loops: CDR1 SGHTA, CDR2 FQGNSA. The CDR3 spans 14 residues. CDR3 nucleotide sequence: TGTGCCAGCAGCTTAGAAGGTCTGACGAGGGGCTACACCATC. Protein sequence: CASSLEGLTRGYTI.

The rearrangement joins TRBV7-9 to TRBJ2-1; the match to TRBD2 covers 15 bases. Trimming took 4 bases from V and 5 from J; bases not matched to a gene: 12. This CDR3 region has 19 residues. CDR1 and CDR2 (germline): SEHNR, FQNEAQ (reference sequence). The CDR3 protein is CASSSGLAGGPSGNNEQFF. DNA for the CDR3: TGTGCCAGCAGCTCGGGACTAGCGGGGGGACCCAGCGGGAACAATGAGCAGTTCTTC.

This clonotype occurred many times. The CDR3 loop reads CSAQNGFNSDTQYF. CDR3 nucleotide sequence: TGCAGTGCTCAAAATGGGTTTAACTCTGATACGCAGTATTTT. V and J are TRBV20-1 and TRBJ2-3; D unresolved. This CDR3 has 14 amino acids. V was clipped by 5 bases and J by 6 bases, with 18 bases between them. CDR1 is DFQATT and CDR2 is SNEGSKA in the germline V gene (reference sequence).

This clonotype was detected ten times or more. The chain combines TRBV20-1 with TRBJ1-5, with D possibly TRBD1 on 6 matching bases. The CDR3 extends over 15 amino acids. The V and J ends lost 0 bases and 0 bases respectively, with 9 bases between them. Germline V gene data show CDR1 as DFQATT and CDR2 as SNEGSKA (reference sequence). The CDR3 bases are TGCAGTGCTAGAGAGACAGGAAATAGCAATCAGCCCCAGCATTTT. Amino acids: CSARETGNSNQPQHF.

Ten or more counts support this clonotype. The chain uses TRBV20-1 and TRBJ2-1; D call uncertain. This CDR3 has 11 residues. Germline V CDR1 and CDR2: DFQATT, SNEGSKA (reference sequence). V was clipped by 6 bases and J by 5 bases, with 8 bases between them. This chain's CDR3 is CSARADNEQFF. The CDR3 DNA sequence: TGCAGTGCCCGGGCCGACAATGAGCAGTTCTTC.

This clonotype was seen ten or more times. J is TRBJ1-1 and V is TRBV6-4; D is possibly TRBD1 (6 bases). Germline assignment: CDR1 MRHNA and CDR2 SNTAGT. The CDR3 totals 14 residues. V was pared by 7 bases and J by 1 base, with 13 bases between. In DNA form, the CDR3 reads TGTGCCAGCACCGCGGACAGTAAGAACACTGAAGCTTTCTTT. It codes for CASTADSKNTEAFF.

V usage is TRBV2 and J usage is TRBJ2-7; D call uncertain. Germline V gives CDR1 SNHLY, CDR2 FYNNEI. Trimming left V 8 bases short and J 2 bases short, with 10 bases between. The CDR3 has 12 amino acids. This CDR3 reads CASAAGPYEQYF. The CDR3 nucleotides read TGTGCCAGCGCGGCAGGACCCTACGAGCAGTACTTC.

This clonotype showed up many times. The CDR3 region is CASSTGQGVTTSSFTQNSPLHF. The CDR3 DNA follows: TGCGCCAGCAGCACCGGACAGGGGGTAACAACTTCCTCCTTTACCCAAAATTCACCCCTCCACTTT. The rearrangement joins TRBV5-1 to TRBJ1-6; 10 bases agree with TRBD1. Germline V gene sequence: CDR1 SGHRS, CDR2 YFSETQ. The CDR3 spans 22 residues. The ends lost 4 bases at V and 7 bases at J; junction bases unmatched: 26. Supplemented by reference TRBV5-1 and TRBJ1-6, the full variable domain reads KAGVTQTPRYLIKTRGQQVTLSCSPISGHRSVSWYQQTPGQGLQFLFEYFSETQRNKGNFPGRFSGRQFSNSRSEMNVSTLELGDSALYLCASSTGQGVTTSSFTQNSPLHFGNGTRLTVT.